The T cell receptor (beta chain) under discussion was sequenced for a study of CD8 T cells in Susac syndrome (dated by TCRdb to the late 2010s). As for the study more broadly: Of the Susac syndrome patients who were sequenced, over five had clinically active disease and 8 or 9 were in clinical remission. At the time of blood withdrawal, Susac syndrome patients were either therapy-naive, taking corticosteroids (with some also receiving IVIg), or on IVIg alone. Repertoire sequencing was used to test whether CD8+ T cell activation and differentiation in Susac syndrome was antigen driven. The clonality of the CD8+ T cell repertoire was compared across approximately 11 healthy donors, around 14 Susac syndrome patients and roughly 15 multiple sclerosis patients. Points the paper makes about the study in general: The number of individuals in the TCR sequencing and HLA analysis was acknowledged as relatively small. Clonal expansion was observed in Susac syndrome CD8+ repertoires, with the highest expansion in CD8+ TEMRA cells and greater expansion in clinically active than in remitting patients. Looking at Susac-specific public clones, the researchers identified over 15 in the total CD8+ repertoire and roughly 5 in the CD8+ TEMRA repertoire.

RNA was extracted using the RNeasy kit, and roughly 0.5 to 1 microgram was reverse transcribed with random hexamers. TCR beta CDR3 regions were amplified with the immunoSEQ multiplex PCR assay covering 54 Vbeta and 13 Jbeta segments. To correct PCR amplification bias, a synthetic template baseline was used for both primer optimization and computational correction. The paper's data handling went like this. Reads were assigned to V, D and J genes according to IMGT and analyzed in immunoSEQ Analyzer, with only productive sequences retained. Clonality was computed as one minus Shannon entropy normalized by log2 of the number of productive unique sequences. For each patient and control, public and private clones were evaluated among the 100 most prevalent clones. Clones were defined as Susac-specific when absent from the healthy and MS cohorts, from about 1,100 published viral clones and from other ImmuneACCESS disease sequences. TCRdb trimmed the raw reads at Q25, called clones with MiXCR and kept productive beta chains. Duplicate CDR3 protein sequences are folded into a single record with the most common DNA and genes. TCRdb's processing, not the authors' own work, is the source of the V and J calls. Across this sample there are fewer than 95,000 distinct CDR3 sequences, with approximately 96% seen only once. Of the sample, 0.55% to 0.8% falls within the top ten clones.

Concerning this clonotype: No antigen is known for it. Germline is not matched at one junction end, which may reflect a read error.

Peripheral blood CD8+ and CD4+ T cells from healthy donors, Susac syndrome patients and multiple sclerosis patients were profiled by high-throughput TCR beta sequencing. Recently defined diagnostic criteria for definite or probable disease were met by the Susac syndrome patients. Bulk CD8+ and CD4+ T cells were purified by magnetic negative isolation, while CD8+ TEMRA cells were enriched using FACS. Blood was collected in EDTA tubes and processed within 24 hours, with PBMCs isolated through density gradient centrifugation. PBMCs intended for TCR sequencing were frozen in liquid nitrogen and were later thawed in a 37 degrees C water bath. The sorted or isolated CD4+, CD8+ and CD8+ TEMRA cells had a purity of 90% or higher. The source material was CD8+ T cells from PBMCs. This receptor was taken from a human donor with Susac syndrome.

The nucleotide sequence reads as follows: TGCGCCAGCAACCAAGGATCAGCCACTAACTATGGCTACACCTTC. This codes for CASNQGSATNYGYTF. The sequence joins TRBV4-3 to TRBJ1-2, with no confident D gene call. Its CDR3 holds 15 amino acids, cysteine through phenylalanine. Only CDR3 DNA remains: 45 bases, in frame from the first base. For CDR1 and CDR2, the germline V gene lists LGHNA and YSLEER.